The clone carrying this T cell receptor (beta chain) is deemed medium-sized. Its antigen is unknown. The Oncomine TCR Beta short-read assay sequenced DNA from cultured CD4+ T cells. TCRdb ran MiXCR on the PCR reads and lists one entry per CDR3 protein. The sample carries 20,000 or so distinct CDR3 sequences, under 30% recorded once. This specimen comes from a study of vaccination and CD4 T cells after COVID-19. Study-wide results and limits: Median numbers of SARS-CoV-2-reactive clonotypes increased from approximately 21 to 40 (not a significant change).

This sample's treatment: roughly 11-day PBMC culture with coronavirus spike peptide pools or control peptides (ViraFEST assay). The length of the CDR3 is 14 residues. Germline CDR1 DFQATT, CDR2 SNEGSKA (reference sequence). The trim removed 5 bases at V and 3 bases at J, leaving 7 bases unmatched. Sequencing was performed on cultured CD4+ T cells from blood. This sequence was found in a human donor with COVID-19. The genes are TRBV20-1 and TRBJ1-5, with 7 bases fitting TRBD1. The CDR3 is CSASRDSLNQPQHF. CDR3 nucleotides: TGCAGTGCTTCCCGGGACAGCCTCAATCAGCCCCAGCATTTT.